These 17 T cell receptor beta chains were all obtained from the same sample, sequenced in a study of immune cell composition in non-small cell lung cancer. Using immunoSEQ multiplex PCR, the repertoire was profiled, and TCRdb retains in-frame clones only, with some absent. This repertoire shows around 2,800 clones, around 69% found once; its top ten account for over 15%. The sequenced material came from lung tumor tissue. The receptors derive from a human donor with non-small cell lung cancer.

V and J are TRBV7-2 and TRBJ1-2; a possible D gene is TRBD1 (5 bases). This CDR3 has 15 residues. Germline V gene lookup returns CDR1 SGHTA and CDR2 FQGNSA. Trimming shortened V by 2 bases and J by 4 bases, and 14 bases separated the two germline ends. The CDR3 DNA reads TGTGCCAGCAGCTTAAGTCCCGGTGACAGCTATGGCTACACCTTC. Its protein is CASSLSPGDSYGYTF.

This chain links TRBV6-1 with TRBJ2-3, with TRBD2 matching over 9 bases. The germline V gene encodes CDR1 MNHNS and CDR2 SASEGT. CDR3 length: 14 amino acids. J was trimmed by 4 bases and V by 9 bases; bases with no gene match: 8. The CDR3 loop reads CASNLAGAADTQYF. CDR3 nucleotide sequence: TGTGCCAGTAATTTAGCGGGGGCGGCAGATACGCAGTATTTT.

This clone was seen a handful of times. The genes are TRBV19 and TRBJ2-1, with TRBD2 identical over 7 bases. V was clipped by 7 bases and J by 7 bases; unmatched bases: 7. Per the germline V gene, CDR1 is LNHDA and CDR2 is SQIVND (reference sequence). There are 13 residues in the CDR3. Written as DNA, the CDR3 is TGTGCCAGTAAGAGGACTAGGATGAATGAGCAGTTCTTC. It encodes CASKRTRMNEQFF.

The chain carries TRBV5-6 and TRBJ2-2, with unresolved D. Trimming pared 4 bases from V and 8 bases from J, leaving 9 bases between. Germline V CDR1 and CDR2: SGHDT, YYEEEE. This CDR3 is 12 amino acids long. The CDR3 nucleotides read TGTGCCAGCAGCATTGTTCAGGGGGAGCTGTTTTTT. Amino acids: CASSIVQGELFF.

This clone has more than one count but fewer than ten. The CDR3 DNA reads as TGCGCCAGCAGCGCGGGACAGGGGGCCGGGGGCAATCAGCCCCAGCATTTT. This translates into CASSAGQGAGGNQPQHF. The J gene is TRBJ1-5, the V gene TRBV5-1; 12 nucleotides agree with TRBD1. Losses at the gene ends were 4 bases for V and 2 bases for J; bases not matched to a gene: 7. CDR3 length: 17 residues. Germline loops: CDR1 SGHRS, CDR2 YFSETQ.

This sequence joins TRBV18 and TRBJ1-5; no firm D call. Per the germline V gene, CDR1 is KGHSH and CDR2 is LQKENI. Trimming removed 1 base at V and 5 bases at J, with 15 bases between. This CDR3 spans 16 amino acids. The CDR3 loop is CASSPRGGGNDQPQHF. Here the CDR3 DNA reads TGTGCCAGCTCACCACGGGGAGGTGGAAATGATCAGCCCCAGCATTTT.

V gene TRBV9 combines with J gene TRBJ2-7, with a weak D call TRBD1 (6 bases). CDR3 length equals 16 residues. Trimming took 2 bases from V and 3 from J, leaving 18 bases between them. Germline assignment: CDR1 SGDLS and CDR2 YYNGEE. The CDR3 DNA sequence: TGTGCCAGCAGCGTCCACAGGGAGACTCCGGACTACGAGCAGTACTTC. Its protein product is CASSVHRETPDYEQYF.

J is TRBJ1-1 and V is TRBV29-1; the D gene is possibly TRBD1 (5 bases). CDR1 and CDR2 (germline): SQVTM, ANQGSEA. CDR3 size: 15 residues. V dropped 5 bases and J dropped 2 bases, with 18 bases sitting between them. CDR3 amino acids: CSVLGSQGSNTEAFF. The CDR3 DNA is TGCAGCGTTTTGGGTAGCCAGGGATCCAACACTGAAGCTTTCTTT.

This sequence joins TRBV21-1 and TRBJ2-2; the D call TRBD2 from the table was never checked on the DNA. TRBV21-1 has pseudogene status. The CDR3 length is 15 residues. The CDR3 region is CASSSRRGFSGELFF. CDR3 in DNA: TGTGCCAGCAGCTCAAGACGGGGGTTCTCCGGGGAGCTGTTTTTT.

DNA for the CDR3: TGTGCCAGCAGCTTAACGACAGGGGGCTCGGACACCGGGGAGCTGTTTTTT. Its translation is CASSLTTGGSDTGELFF. The gene calls are TRBV7-9 and TRBJ2-2, with 10 bases fitting TRBD1. The CDR3 covers 17 residues. Germline V gene data show CDR1 as SEHNR and CDR2 as FQNEAQ (reference sequence). Unmatched junction bases numbered 6, after V lost 2 bases and J lost 3 bases.

The chain has TRBV10-3 and TRBJ2-2, with 7 bases that match TRBD2. CDR1 and CDR2 (germline): ENHRY, SYGVKD. This CDR3 contains 14 residues. Unmatched junction bases numbered 11, after V lost 7 bases and J lost 9 bases. CDR3 loop: CAITIAAGDRELFF. The CDR3 nucleotides are TGTGCCATCACCATCGCTGCGGGGGATAGGGAGCTGTTTTTT.

The chain is built from TRBV5-4 and TRBJ1-2, with TRBD1 matching over 9 bases. V was clipped by 4 bases and J by 4 bases; unmatched bases: 11. Looked up from germline, CDR1 is SGHNT and CDR2 is YYREEE (reference sequence). The CDR3 totals 16 residues. The CDR3 bases are TGTGCCAGCAGCGGCTGGGGACAGGGAATCTTCTATGGCTACACCTTC. Residues: CASSGWGQGIFYGYTF.

This chain uses TRBV18 with TRBJ2-1, with D perhaps TRBD1 (5 bases). CDR3 length: 14 residues. The germline V gene encodes CDR1 KGHSH and CDR2 LQKENI. Trimming stripped 4 bases from V and 10 bases from J, with 17 bases between. The CDR3: CASSQTTGTREQFF. The CDR3 DNA is TGTGCCAGCTCACAAACCACAGGCACCAGAGAGCAGTTCTTC.

In its sample, this clone ranks as large. V gene TRBV13 combines with J gene TRBJ1-1; tentative D call: TRBD1 (5 bases). The CDR3 extends over 14 amino acids. Trimming left V 2 bases short and J 5 bases short, with 12 bases between. Per germline, CDR1 PRHDT and CDR2 FYEKMQ (reference sequence). In DNA form, the CDR3 reads TGTGCCAGCAGCTTACCCGGAAGGGGAACTGAAGCTTTCTTT. It encodes CASSLPGRGTEAFF.

The V call is TRBV7-2, the J call TRBJ2-3, with 8 bases lining up with TRBD2. CDR3 length: 15 amino acids. Germline V CDR1 and CDR2: SGHTA, FQGNSA. The V segment lost 1 base and the J segment 4 bases; nucleotides outside the gene matches: 4. As DNA, the CDR3 is TGTGCCAGCAGCTTAGGCGGCGGGAGGTCAGATACGCAGTATTTT. It yields the protein CASSLGGGRSDTQYF.

By its share, this clone is large. The chain is built from TRBV25-1 and TRBJ2-7, with a weak D call TRBD2 (6 bases). V dropped 5 bases and J dropped 7 bases, with 12 bases sitting between them. This CDR3 has 12 amino acids. CDR1 and CDR2 (germline): MGHDK, SYGVNS. In DNA, the CDR3 is TGTGCCAGCAGTCCGGGACTCACGGAGCAGTACTTC. Residues: CASSPGLTEQYF.

The J gene is TRBJ2-1, the V gene TRBV10-1; 15 bases agree with TRBD2. The CDR3 has 20 residues. Germline lookup yields CDR1 WNHNN and CDR2 SYGVQD (reference sequence). The ends lost 2 bases at V and 10 bases at J; junction bases unmatched: 18. CDR3 protein: CASSENWTSGRARRLGEQFF. The CDR3 DNA reads as TGCGCCAGCAGTGAGAATTGGACTAGCGGGAGGGCCAGAAGGTTAGGAGAGCAGTTCTTC.